The text below deals with one T cell receptor (beta chain). Its antigen has not been determined. No much larger clone exists at a distance of one base, and base qualities are not known. These data come from a study of shared clonotypes between healthy human individuals (dated by TCRdb to 2018 to 2021). Some background on the complete study: The cohort comprised a couple of women and three men aged 18 to 49 years. Libraries were prepared and TCR repertoires were sequenced by different laboratories using diverse techniques, in order to increase sequencing depth and limit assay-specific biases. Between about 0.85 and 10 billion PBMCs per donor were obtained by leukapheresis. Blood TCR repertoires of roughly five healthy adults were deeply sequenced to estimate repertoire size and the extent of clonotype sharing between individuals. For each donor, CD4 naive and CD4 memory were each given three plates, CD8 naive was given two plates, and CD8 memory was given one plate. The research as a whole found: Naive subsets generally had larger estimated clonotype richness than memory subsets. Compared with non-shared clonotypes, clonotypes shared by all four sorted-subset donors had higher generation probabilities. Around 5% of naive CD4, more than 3% of naive CD8, approximately 2.2% of memory CD4, and around 0.4% of memory CD8 clonotypes were shared across several donors. Even with the large sequencing depth, rarefaction of the sorted-subset datasets indicated that sequencing was incomplete. The genetic and exposure-history diversity represented was limited by the small number of donors. Pairwise subsampling led to the expectation that sequencing depth would affect the degree of clonotype sharing among donors. Sampling was restricted to blood, and TCR repertoires in tissue are likely to differ from TCR repertoires in blood.

V and J lose 1 base and 5 bases, and a span of 12 bases separates them. Its CDR3 holds 15 amino acids, cysteine through phenylalanine. Only the CDR3 DNA is retained, 45 bases long and in frame from the first base. The germline V gene encodes CDR1 SGHVS and CDR2 FQNEAQ. TCR CDR3 regions were amplified from genomic DNA by multiplex PCR using the deep immunoSEQ assay. For each cell subset, the extracted genomic DNA was distributed evenly across all wells of several immunoSEQ 96-well plates, and each plate served as one replicate. Each replicate PCR for sorted subsets received approximately 200 ng genomic DNA, equal to roughly 30,000 T cell genomes. Purified libraries were measured with a Qubit 3.0 fluorometer, size-checked on a Bioanalyzer 2100, and measured again with the KAPA Library Quantification kit. A separate single-read 150-cycle Illumina NextSeq 550 flow cell was used to sequence each immunoSEQ 96-well plate. On the study's bioinformatics: Because only junctional sequences without quality scores were contained in the immunoSEQ output, filtering matching that applied to full-length reads could not be performed. To assign V/J genes and CDR3, sequences were annotated against IMGT germline references using PyIR, a Python wrapper for IgBLAST v1.9. Reads with weak V/J assignments (E-value above 1e-6), missing CDR3, stop codons, out-of-frame junctions, or ambiguous translated residues were removed. A V3J clonotype was defined by an identical inferred V gene, J gene, and CDR3 amino acid sequence. Percentage overlap between repertoires was computed as shared unique clonotypes divided by the size of the smaller repertoire. Repertoire richness was assessed with RTK rarefaction, the Chao1 estimator, and Recon v2.1 estimates of unobserved clonotypes. Generation probabilities were computed with OLGA for all TCRbeta clonotypes obtained by the gDNA method from four donors. Imported from immuneACCESS, the table was reduced by TCRdb to in-frame sequences with V and J called. These copies leave out some clones; in studies compared against another copy, an unresolved V gene accounts for under half, and the cause of the remainder is not known. D and trimming come from the DNA, and the V and J calls and clone size come from that table. A total of around 1.9 million clones appear in this sample, about 92% of them only once. 1.5% to 2% of the sample is in the top ten clones.

CD8 naive samples consisted of CD45RO-negative cells that were positively selected for CCR7, yielding a CD45RA+CCR7+ population without TemRA cells. The donors were healthy, HIV-negative adults with no recently reported acute infections or vaccinations. Only Caucasian adults living in Nashville, Tennessee, USA were represented among the donors. Blood was collected by leukapheresis, and PBMCs were isolated by Ficoll-Histopaque density gradient centrifugation and then cryopreserved in liquid nitrogen vapor phase. Analytical flow cytometry was used to check the purity and quantity of each magnetically sorted T cell population. From each sorted fraction, genomic DNA was isolated and quantified by UV absorbance on a Nanodrop 2000c.

Recombination connected TRBV7-8 to TRBJ2-1; no D segment can be confidently identified. The TCR sequence derives from a man aged 18 to 30 in good health. Some clones in this sample may be carry-over from other donors' samples. The sequenced sample consisted of naive CD8+ T cells from PBMCs. The cell subset or site label of this sample denotes: CD45RA+CCR7+. The CDR3 is CASSLEVGIHNEQFF. The nucleotides are TGTGCCAGCAGCTTAGAGGTGGGAATACACAATGAGCAGTTCTTC. Extended through the reference TRBV7-8 and TRBJ2-1 proteins, this CDR3 yields the full variable domain: GAGVSQSPRYKVAKRGQDVALRCDPISGHVSLFWYQQALGQGPEFLTYFQNEAQLDKSGLPSDRFFAERPEGSVSTLKIQRTQQEDSAVYLCASSLEVGIHNEQFFGPGTRLTVL.